The sample holds a few counts of the clone carrying this T cell receptor beta chain. Its antigen is unidentified. The sample belongs to a study of cytomegalovirus exposure and HLA in healthy donors. General study points: The classifier reportedly diagnosed cytomegalovirus status with high sensitivity and specificity. Trimming of TCR beta V- and J-genes showed a link, identified in a later analysis, to a missense DCLRE1C variant. Prior analysis indicated that the majority of TCR beta V segments exhibited productivity approximately 90% or approximately 30% of the time.

Germline CDR1 reads SGHRS; CDR2 reads YFSETQ. The CDR3 extends over 15 amino acids. Losses at the gene ends were 3 bases for V and 4 bases for J; bases not matched to a gene: 4. Researchers ran the PCR with 60 Vbeta and 13 Jbeta primers. The repertoire was sequenced with immunoSEQ multiplex PCR; TCRdb's copy has only in-frame clones and lacks some. The table includes 60,000 to 75,000 clones, roughly nine tenths detected once. The rearrangement uses TRBV5-1 and TRBJ1-3; 10 positions match TRBD1. The source material was PBMCs. This receptor was obtained from a woman aged 30 to 39 in good health and CMV-seropositive. The CDR3 DNA follows: TGCGCCAGCAGCTCCGGGACAGGGGCAGGAAACACCATATATTTT. It is translated as CASSSGTGAGNTIYF.